The entry below gives a single T cell receptor (beta chain) sequence along with its context. Its target is not known. The CDR3 is made up of 12 amino acids. CDR1 is SQVTM, CDR2 ANQGSEA, per germline. J gave up 4 bases and V 5 bases, and 3 bases lay outside the gene matches. This entry belongs to a study of post-analysis software for immune sequencing data. The wider study: The cohort encompassed relapsing-remitting, secondary progressive and progressive-relapsing multiple sclerosis disease courses.

The library was made from cDNA and included unique molecular identifiers. Roughly 500,000 cDNA molecules were obtained per 1 to 10 million input T cells. TCRdb reanalysed the PCR reads using MiXCR and keeps one entry per CDR3 protein. The data show roughly 620,000 distinct CDR3 sequences, with 44% seen just once and 1.5% to 2% held by the top ten. Study-level results: Significantly lower normalized Chao1 diversity was found in patients with multiple sclerosis relative to controls. There were five TRBV segments more frequent in patients than controls, and TRBV5-6, TRBV5-1 and TRBV20-1 were among them.

This TCR came from a girl aged 5 to 17 with multiple sclerosis. What was sequenced was blood. This sequence joins TRBV29-1 and TRBJ1-2; 8 positions agree with TRBD1. The CDR3, as DNA: TGCAGCGTTCGGACAGGGACCTATGGCTACACCTTC. It specifies CSVRTGTYGYTF. The full variable domain, completed using reference TRBV29-1 and TRBJ1-2, is SAVISQKPSRDICQRGTSLTIQCQVDSQVTMMFWYRQQPGQSLTLIATANQGSEATYESGFVIDKFPISRPNLTFSTLTVSNMSPEDSSIYLCSVRTGTYGYTFGSGTRLTVV.